Sequencing of this TCR beta chain was carried out in a study of T cells in Graves' hyperthyroidism and ophthalmopathy. Notes on the study in general: Most clonotypes expanded in the thyroid (above 0.001) were also present in blood.

Using RNA transcripts as the source, TCR beta CDR3 regions were amplified. When the TCR CDR3 underwent first-round RT-PCR, the HTBI primer set was used. TCRdb passed the multiplex PCR reads through MiXCR, listing each CDR3 protein once. The sample yields fewer than 450,000 distinct CDR3 sequences, about 18% seen once. Comments on this clonotype: Its matching antigen is unknown.

Germline lookup yields CDR1 SGHRS and CDR2 YFSETQ. The junction had 13 bases not matched to a gene; V was cut back by 5 bases and J by 5 bases. CDR3 length: 16 residues. The gene calls are TRBV5-1 and TRBJ2-1, with TRBD1 identical over 7 bases. This sequence originates from a woman younger than 45 with Graves' hyperthyroidism that later progressed to Graves' ophthalmopathy. The source material was blood. The CDR3 loop reads CASSQTGTVVDNEQFF. The CDR3 DNA sequence: TGCGCCAGCAGTCAGACCGGGACAGTGGTGGACAATGAGCAGTTCTTC.